A selection of T cell receptor beta chains follows, all from one sample in a study of metastatic and nonmetastatic thyroid tumors. TCRdb re-called the PCR reads through MiXCR. Among fewer than 40,000 clones listed, 25% to 35% were seen once. Sequenced: blood. These receptors all stem from a female donor with papillary thyroid cancer or a benign thyroid nodule (not recorded which). Some clones in this sample may be carry-over from other donors' samples. Each CDR3 is given with its conserved first and last residue. The order of the fields is V gene, clone size, D gene, J gene, CDR3 protein, CDR3 DNA. The D gene is left open where the match is weak. Rows may omit the clone size; those that give it use once, few, many or a size class.

>TRBV18|NA|NA|TRBJ2-3
CASSPGRGTDTQYF
TGTGCCAGCTCACCAGGACGGGGCACAGATACGCAGTATTTT
>TRBV15|NA|NA|TRBJ2-7
CATSREDGEVNEQYF
TGTGCCACCAGCAGAGAGGATGGGGAGGTTAACGAGCAGTACTTC
>TRBV5-1|many|TRBD1|TRBJ2-7
CASSLEWGQGVEQYF
TGCGCCAGCAGCTTGGAGTGGGGACAGGGGGTCGAGCAGTACTTC
>TRBV20-1|NA|TRBD2|TRBJ2-3
CSSPTSGGYTQYF
TGCAGTTCCCCTACTAGCGGGGGTTATACGCAGTATTTT
>TRBV28|many|TRBD2|TRBJ2-1
CASSLEGVGTSDDEQFF
TGTGCCAGCAGTTTAGAAGGTGTTGGGACTAGCGATGACGAGCAGTTCTTC
>TRBV11-1|many|NA|TRBJ2-1
CASSLARRASYNEQFF
TGTGCCAGCAGCTTAGCCCGGAGGGCCTCCTACAATGAGCAGTTCTTC
>TRBV11-2|NA|NA|TRBJ1-3
CASSLDLGLLSGNTIYF
TGTGCCAGCAGCTTAGATCTGGGCCTCCTCTCTGGAAACACCATATATTTT
>TRBV6-5|many|TRBD2|TRBJ2-6
CASSPGGGRVSGANVLTF
TGTGCCAGCAGTCCGGGGGGGGGGCGCGTCTCTGGGGCCAACGTCCTGACTTTC
>TRBV19|many|NA|TRBJ2-1
CASSPRVNEQFF
TGTGCCAGTAGTCCAAGGGTTAATGAGCAGTTCTTC
>TRBV9|many|NA|TRBJ2-1
CASSVDTGQGVLNEQFF
TGTGCCAGCAGCGTAGATACGGGGCAGGGAGTTCTAAATGAGCAGTTCTTC
>TRBV12-3/TRBV12-4|few|NA|TRBJ1-2
CASSHALDGLDGYTF
TGTGCCAGCAGTCATGCCCTGGACGGATTAGACGGCTACACCTTC
>TRBV6-1|many|NA|TRBJ1-5
CASSMATGNSNQPQHF
TGTGCCAGCAGTATGGCCACAGGGAACAGCAATCAGCCCCAGCATTTT
>TRBV28|many|NA|TRBJ1-5
CASSFIGRSGPQHF
TGTGCCAGCAGTTTCATCGGGAGGTCAGGCCCCCAGCATTTT
>TRBV6-2/TRBV6-3|many|NA|TRBJ2-3
CASSPRSEFTDTQYF
TGTGCCAGCAGTCCTCGTAGCGAATTCACAGATACGCAGTATTTT
>TRBV25-1|many|NA|TRBJ1-2
CASSELADEGYGYTF
TGTGCCAGCAGTGAACTAGCTGACGAGGGCTATGGCTACACCTTC
>TRBV7-3|many|NA|TRBJ2-3
CASSLMGESTDTQYF
TGTGCCAGCAGCTTAATGGGCGAGAGCACAGATACGCAGTATTTT
>TRBV27|many|TRBD1|TRBJ1-5
CASSPTTGLTQPQHF
TGTGCCAGCAGTCCCACGACAGGGTTAACGCAGCCCCAGCATTTT
>TRBV5-1|NA|NA|TRBJ2-6
CASSLSGSGSNVLTF
TGCGCCAGCAGCTTGTCAGGGTCTGGGTCCAATGTCCTGACTTTC
>TRBV6-2/TRBV6-3|NA|TRBD2|TRBJ2-2
CASSSEGLAGGYTGELFF
TGTGCCAGCAGTTCGGAGGGACTAGCGGGAGGGTACACCGGGGAGCTGTTTTTT